This T cell receptor beta chain was profiled in a study of CD4 T cells in relation to SARS-CoV-2 and coronaviruses. Study-level points and caveats: Each donor contributed either pre-pandemic or post-infection samples, not both. Compared with monoreactive clones, crossreactive clones showed significantly weaker SARS-CoV-2 expansion.

This clone was picked up one time. The antigen remains undetermined. Measured with immunoSEQ multiplex PCR; TCRdb has only the in-frame clones, and not every one. The table lists about 43,000 clones, approximately 80% of them singletons, with under 1.5% in the top ten. This CDR3 spans 20 amino acids. Naive and memory CD4+ T cells came from enriched cryopreserved PBMCs. The source material was naive CD4+ T cells from PBMCs, cultured in vitro. As for subset: naive CD4+ T cells isolated by negative enrichment. The V call is TRBV21-1, the J call TRBJ2-2; the DNA was not used to check the table's D call, TRBD2. TRBV21-1 is termed a pseudogene. This TCR was recovered from an adult with COVID-19. CDR3 loop: CASSKVGTSGGIPNTGELFF. For the CDR3, the DNA is TGTGCCAGCAGCAAAGTTGGGACTAGCGGGGGTATCCCGAACACCGGGGAGCTGTTTTTT.